This T cell receptor beta chain comes out of a study of cytomegalovirus exposure and HLA in healthy donors. Study summary: Findings of an earlier analysis included more than 90 million unique TCR beta sequences from 190 million or so T cells.

The PCR had 60 Vbeta and 13 Jbeta primers. TCRdb's copy holds only in-frame clones and misses some; the assay was immunoSEQ multiplex PCR. The sample shows 140,000 to 150,000 clones, roughly 87% of them seen only once. Overall study findings and caveats: Later analysis demonstrated an association between a missense DCLRE1C variant and TCR beta V- and J-gene trimming. Reportedly, HLA-A and HLA-B alleles of most subjects were accurately predicted from TCR beta. It was assumed in the presence/absence analyses that sequencing depth was roughly uniform across donors.

Worth noting for this clone: What it recognizes is unknown.

V was shortened by 0 bases and J by 0 bases, with 4 bases between the two germline ends. CDR3 length: 14 residues. Germline V gene lookup returns CDR1 MGHRA and CDR2 YSYEKL. V gene TRBV4-1 combines with J gene TRBJ2-3; the D is unclear. The sequenced sample consisted of PBMCs. The origin of this receptor is a woman aged 40 to 50 in good health and CMV-seronegative. The CDR3 sequence is CASSQDKSTDTQYF. In nucleotides, the CDR3 is TGCGCCAGCAGCCAAGACAAAAGCACAGATACGCAGTATTTT.